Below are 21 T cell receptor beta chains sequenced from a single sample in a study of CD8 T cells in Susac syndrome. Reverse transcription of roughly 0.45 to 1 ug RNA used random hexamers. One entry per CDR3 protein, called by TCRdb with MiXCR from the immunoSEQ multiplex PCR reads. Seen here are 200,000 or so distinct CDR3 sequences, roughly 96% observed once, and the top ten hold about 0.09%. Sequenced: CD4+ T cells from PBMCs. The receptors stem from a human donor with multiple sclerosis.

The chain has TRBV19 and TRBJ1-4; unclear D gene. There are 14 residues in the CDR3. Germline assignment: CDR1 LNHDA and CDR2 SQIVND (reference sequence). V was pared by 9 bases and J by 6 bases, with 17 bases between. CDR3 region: CASVSGQDHEKLFF. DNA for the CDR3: TGTGCCAGCGTAAGCGGTCAGGATCATGAAAAACTGTTTTTT.

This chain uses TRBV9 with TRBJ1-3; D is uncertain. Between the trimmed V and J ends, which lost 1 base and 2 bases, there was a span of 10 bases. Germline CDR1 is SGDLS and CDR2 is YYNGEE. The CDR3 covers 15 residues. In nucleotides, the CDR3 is TGTGCCAGCAGCGTAACCGGTGACGCTGGAAACACCATATATTTT. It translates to CASSVTGDAGNTIYF.

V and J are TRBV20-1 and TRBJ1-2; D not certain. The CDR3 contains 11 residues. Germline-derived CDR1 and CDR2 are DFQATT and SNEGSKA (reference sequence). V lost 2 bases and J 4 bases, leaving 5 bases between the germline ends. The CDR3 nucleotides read TGCAGTGCTAGATACAGCTATGGCTACACCTTC. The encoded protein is CSARYSYGYTF.

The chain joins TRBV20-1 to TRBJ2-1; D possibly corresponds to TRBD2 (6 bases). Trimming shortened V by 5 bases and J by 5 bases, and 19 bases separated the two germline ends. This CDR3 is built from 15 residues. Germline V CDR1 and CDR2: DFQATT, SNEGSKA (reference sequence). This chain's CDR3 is CSALGGAGLDNEQFF. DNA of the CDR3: TGCAGTGCTCTAGGAGGGGCGGGGCTGGACAATGAGCAGTTCTTC.

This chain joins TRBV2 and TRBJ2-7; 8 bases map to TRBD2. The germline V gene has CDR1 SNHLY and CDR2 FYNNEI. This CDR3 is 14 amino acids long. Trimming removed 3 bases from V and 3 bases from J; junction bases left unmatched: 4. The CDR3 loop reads CASSDPGLGYEQYF. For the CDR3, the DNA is TGTGCCAGCAGTGACCCGGGACTAGGCTACGAGCAGTACTTC.

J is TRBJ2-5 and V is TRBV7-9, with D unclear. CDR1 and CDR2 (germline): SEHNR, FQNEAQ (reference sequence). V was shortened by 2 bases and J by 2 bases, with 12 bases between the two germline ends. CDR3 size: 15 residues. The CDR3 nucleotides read TGTGCCAGCAGCTTATTAGGGCAGCAACAAGAGACCCAGTACTTC. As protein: CASSLLGQQQETQYF.

The CDR3 sequence is CASSSPLSNQPQHF. The CDR3 bases are TGTGCCAGCAGCTCGCCATTAAGCAATCAGCCCCAGCATTTT. J is TRBJ1-5 and V is TRBV7-9; D unresolved. CDR3 length: 14 amino acids. Trimming cost V 4 bases and J 1 base, with 8 bases left between them. The V gene's germline CDR1 is SEHNR and CDR2 FQNEAQ (reference sequence).

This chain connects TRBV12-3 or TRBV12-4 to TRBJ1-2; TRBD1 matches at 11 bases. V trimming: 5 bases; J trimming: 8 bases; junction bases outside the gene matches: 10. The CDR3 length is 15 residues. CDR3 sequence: CASSHPGQGVEGYTF. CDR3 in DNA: TGTGCCAGCAGTCACCCGGGACAGGGGGTGGAGGGCTACACCTTC.

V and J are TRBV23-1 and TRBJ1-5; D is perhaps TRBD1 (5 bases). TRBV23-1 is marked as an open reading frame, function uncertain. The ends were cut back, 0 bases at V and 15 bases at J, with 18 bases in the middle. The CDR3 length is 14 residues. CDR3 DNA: TGCGCCAGCAGTCAATCGGGGTTTGACAGCCCCTCGCATTTT. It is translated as CASSQSGFDSPSHF.

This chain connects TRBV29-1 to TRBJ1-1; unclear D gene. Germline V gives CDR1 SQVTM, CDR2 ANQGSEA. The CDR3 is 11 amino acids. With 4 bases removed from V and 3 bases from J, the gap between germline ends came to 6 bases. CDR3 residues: CSVGEDTEAFF. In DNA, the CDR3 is TGCAGCGTTGGTGAGGACACTGAAGCTTTCTTT.

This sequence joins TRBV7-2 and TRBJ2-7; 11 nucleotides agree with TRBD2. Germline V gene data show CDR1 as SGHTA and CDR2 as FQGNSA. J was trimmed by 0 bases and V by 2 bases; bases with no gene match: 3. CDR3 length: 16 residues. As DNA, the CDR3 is TGTGCCAGCAGCTTATTTACTAGCGGGAGCTCCTACGAGCAGTACTTC. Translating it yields CASSLFTSGSSYEQYF.

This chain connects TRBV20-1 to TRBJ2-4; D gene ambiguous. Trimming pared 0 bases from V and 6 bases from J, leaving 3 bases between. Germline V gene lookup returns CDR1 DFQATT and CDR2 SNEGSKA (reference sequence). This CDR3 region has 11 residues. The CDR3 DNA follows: TGCAGTGCTAGAGATCCAAACATTCAGTACTTC. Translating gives CSARDPNIQYF.

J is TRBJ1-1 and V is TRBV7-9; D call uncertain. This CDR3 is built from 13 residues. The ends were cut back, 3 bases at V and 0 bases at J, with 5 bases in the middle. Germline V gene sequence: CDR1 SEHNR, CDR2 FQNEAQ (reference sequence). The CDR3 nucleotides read TGTGCCAGCAGCTTCTTGATGAACACTGAAGCTTTCTTT. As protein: CASSFLMNTEAFF.

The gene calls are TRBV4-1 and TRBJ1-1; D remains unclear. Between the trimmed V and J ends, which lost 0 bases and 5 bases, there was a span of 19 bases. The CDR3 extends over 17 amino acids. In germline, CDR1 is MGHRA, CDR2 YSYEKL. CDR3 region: CASSQEFRLFGGTEAFF. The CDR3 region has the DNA TGCGCCAGCAGCCAAGAGTTCCGACTCTTCGGCGGGACTGAAGCTTTCTTT.

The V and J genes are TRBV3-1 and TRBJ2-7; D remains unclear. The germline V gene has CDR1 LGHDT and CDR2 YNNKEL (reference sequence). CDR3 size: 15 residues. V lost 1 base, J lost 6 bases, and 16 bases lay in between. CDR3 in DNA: TGTGCCAGCAGCCAAGTTACATATCGGAATGGCGAGCAGTACTTC. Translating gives CASSQVTYRNGEQYF.

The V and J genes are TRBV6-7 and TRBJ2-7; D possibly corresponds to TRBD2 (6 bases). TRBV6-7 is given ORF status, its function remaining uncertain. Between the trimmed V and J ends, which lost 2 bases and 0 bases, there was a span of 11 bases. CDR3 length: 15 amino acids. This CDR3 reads CASSYRAGNSYEQYF. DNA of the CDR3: TGTGCCAGCAGTTACCGAGCGGGTAACTCCTACGAGCAGTACTTC.

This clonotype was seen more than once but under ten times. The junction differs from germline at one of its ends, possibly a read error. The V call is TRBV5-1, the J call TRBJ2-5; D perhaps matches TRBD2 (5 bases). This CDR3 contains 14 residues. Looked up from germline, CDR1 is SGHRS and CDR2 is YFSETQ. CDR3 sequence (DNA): TGTGCCAGCAGCTTAGGAGGAGTCCAAGAGACCCAGTACTTC. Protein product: CASSLGGVQETQYF.

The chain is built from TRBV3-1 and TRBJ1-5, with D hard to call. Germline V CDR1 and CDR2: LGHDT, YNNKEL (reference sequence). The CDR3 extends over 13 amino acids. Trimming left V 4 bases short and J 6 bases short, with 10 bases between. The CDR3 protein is CASSPMVAQPQHF. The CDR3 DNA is TGTGCCAGCAGCCCTATGGTTGCTCAGCCCCAGCATTTT.

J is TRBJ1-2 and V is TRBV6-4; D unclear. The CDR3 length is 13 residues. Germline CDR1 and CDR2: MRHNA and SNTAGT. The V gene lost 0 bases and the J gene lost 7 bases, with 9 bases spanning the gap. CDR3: CASSDSNWGGYTF. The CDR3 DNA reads TGTGCCAGCAGTGACTCGAATTGGGGTGGCTACACCTTC.

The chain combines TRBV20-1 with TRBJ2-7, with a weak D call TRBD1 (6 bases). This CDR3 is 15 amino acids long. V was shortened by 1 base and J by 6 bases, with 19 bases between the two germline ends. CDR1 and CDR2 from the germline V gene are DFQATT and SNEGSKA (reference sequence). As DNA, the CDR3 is TGCAGTGCTAGAGTACACCTGGCAGGGGTCGGCGAGCAGTACTTC. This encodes CSARVHLAGVGEQYF.

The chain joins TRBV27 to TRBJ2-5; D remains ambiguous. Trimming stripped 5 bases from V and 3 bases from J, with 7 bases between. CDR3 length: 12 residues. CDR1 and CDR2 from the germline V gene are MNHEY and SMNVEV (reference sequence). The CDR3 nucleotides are TGTGCCAGCAGTCTGGATAAAGAGACCCAGTACTTC. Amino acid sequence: CASSLDKETQYF.